This TCR beta chain was sequenced during a study of blood T cell repertoires in COVID-19. Study information: The study drew acute and convalescent COVID-19 samples from the United States, Italy and Spain. T cells, B-cell-depleted T cells, or PBMCs supplied cDNA or gDNA.

Points on this clone: Its ends do not fully match the called genes, so a read error is possible.

Per the authors' pipeline: Cell counts per sample came from amplifying reference gene primers. Assay used: immunoSEQ multiplex PCR; TCRdb lists only in-frame clones, some missing. D and trimming were read from the DNA, whereas the V and J calls and clone size are those reported in that table. This table has 300,000 or so clones, 87% appearing once. Germline V gene lookup returns CDR1 MNHEY and CDR2 SMNVEV (reference sequence). The CDR3 extends over 14 amino acids. Sequencing was done on a sample of peripheral blood. The sequence was obtained from a man in his forties or fifties with active or convalescent COVID-19. The chain uses TRBV27 and TRBJ2-7; 7 bases agree with TRBD1. The CDR3 nucleotides read TGTGCCAGCAGCCCGGGACAGCTCTCCTACGAGCAGTGCTTC. Translated: CASSPGQLSYEQCF.